This T cell receptor (beta chain) appears in the sequencing data of a study of T cell changes during pregnancy in multiple sclerosis (dated by TCRdb to the late 2010s). Looking at the study overall: Changes in the T cell repertoire over the course of pregnancy were examined in this study in women with multiple sclerosis.

Of note for this clone: Which antigen it targets is not known. No quality values exist for individual bases; no much larger clone is one base distant.

Libraries came from the immunoSEQ multiplex PCR assay. The source is immuneACCESS, and TCRdb retained only in-frame sequences with V and J called. Part of the clones is not carried over; for the studies checked, unresolved V genes explain less than half of this, and the remainder is unexplained. Across this sample there are under 100,000 clones, with roughly 90% seen only once. Of the sample, around 2% is held by the ten largest clones. Including cysteine and phenylalanine, the CDR3 has 11 amino acids. Just the 33-base CDR3 DNA is kept, in frame starting at base 1. CDR1 and CDR2 were assigned from the germline V gene as MNHEY and SVGAGI. The V end loses 6 bases and the J end loses 10 bases, and a stretch of 10 bases separates them.

The sequence came from a female donor in good health, enrolled as a control in a pregnancy study. The sequence joins TRBV6-5 to TRBJ2-1; a tentative D call is TRBD2 (5 bases match). Sequencing used peripheral blood, obtained in the first trimester of pregnancy. CDR3 protein: CASRTGWEQFF. In nucleotide form, the sequence is TGTGCCAGCAGGACGGGGTGGGAGCAGTTCTTC.